This T cell receptor beta chain was obtained from a study of T cells in Graves' hyperthyroidism and ophthalmopathy. Study-level points and caveats: Before onset, by a median of approximately 5.9 months, the model predicted ophthalmopathy.

Criteria for exclusion of patients were uncontrolled infection, other autoimmune disease, pregnancy or lactation. Clinical symptoms, serum thyroxine, TRAb, thyroid ultrasound and orbital computed tomography established diagnosis. This CDR3 region has 15 residues. Germline trimming cut 8 bases from V and 0 bases from J; bases unmatched to any gene: 7. Germline loops: CDR1 MNHNS, CDR2 SASEGT. TCR beta CDR3 region amplification was performed from RNA transcripts. When the TCR CDR3 underwent first-round RT-PCR, the HTBI primer set was used. One entry per CDR3 protein, called by TCRdb with MiXCR from the multiplex PCR reads. The table records hundreds of thousands of distinct CDR3 sequences, just under 20% of them present only once. Details on this clonotype: Antigen: not known.

The chain recombines TRBV6-1 with TRBJ2-7; TRBD2 aligns across 10 bases. Sequencing used blood. This TCR was sampled from a man aged 35 to 55 with Graves' ophthalmopathy. CDR3: CASEKASGSSYEQYF. The CDR3 DNA sequence: TGTGCCAGCGAGAAGGCTAGCGGGAGCTCCTACGAGCAGTACTTC.